What follows are 28 T cell receptor beta chains derived from one specimen sequenced in a study of shared clonotypes between healthy human individuals. Method: immunoSEQ multiplex PCR; TCRdb's copy keeps in-frame clones and lacks some. The data contain under 2.5 million clones, around 90% of them seen just once; the ten biggest clones take up about 0.41%. Sequencing used naive CD4+ T cells from PBMCs. Subset described: CD45RA+ positively selected. The origin of the receptors is a man younger than 35 in good health. Some clones in this sample may be carry-over from other donors' samples.

This sequence joins TRBV28 and TRBJ1-1; D may be TRBD1 (5 bases). V gave up 5 bases and J gave up 1 base, with 17 bases separating them. Germline V gene sequence: CDR1 MDHEN, CDR2 SYDVKM. The CDR3 has 16 amino acids. The CDR3 here is CASSVLQAGPNTEAFF. For the CDR3, the DNA is TGTGCCAGCAGTGTCCTACAGGCCGGACCGAACACTGAAGCTTTCTTT.

J is TRBJ2-7 and V is TRBV28; tentatively, D is TRBD2 (5 bases). Trimming took off 8 bases at V and 3 bases at J, with 11 bases between the two ends. CDR3 size: 12 residues. Germline CDR1 is MDHEN and CDR2 is SYDVKM. CDR3 sequence reads: CASALRGYEQYF. CDR3 in DNA: TGTGCCAGCGCCCTCCGGGGCTACGAGCAGTACTTC.

This clone was detected only once. CDR3 loop: CASSPWSGRNRATDTQYF. CDR3 nucleotides: TGTGCCAGTAGTCCGTGGAGCGGGAGAAATAGAGCTACAGATACGCAGTATTTT. The chain carries TRBV19 and TRBJ2-3; 8 bases map to TRBD2. Germline CDR1 is LNHDA and CDR2 is SQIVND (reference sequence). The CDR3 is made up of 18 amino acids. Germline trimming cut 5 bases from V and 3 bases from J; bases unmatched to any gene: 16.

This clone was counted a single time. V is TRBV6-5 and J is TRBJ1-5; 7 nucleotides align to TRBD1. V was pared by 6 bases and J by 4 bases, with 3 bases of the junction left unmatched. CDR1 is MNHEY and CDR2 is SVGAGI in the germline V gene. The CDR3 contains 13 residues. The CDR3 loop reads CASRAGGNQPQHF. Here the CDR3 DNA reads TGTGCCAGCAGAGCAGGGGGGAATCAGCCCCAGCATTTT.

V usage is TRBV6-1 and J usage is TRBJ2-7; D ambiguous. Trimming cost V 0 bases and J 2 bases, with 8 bases left between them. There are 14 residues in the CDR3. CDR1 and CDR2 (germline): MNHNS, SASEGT. The CDR3: CASSEAAPPYEQYF. CDR3 coding DNA: TGTGCCAGCAGTGAAGCGGCCCCCCCCTACGAGCAGTACTTC.

V gene TRBV7-3 combines with J gene TRBJ2-7; D uncertain. Deletions cut 1 base from V and 4 bases from J, with 8 bases between. Germline loops: CDR1 SGHTA, CDR2 FQGTGA. The CDR3 runs 13 residues. The CDR3 protein is CASSLREGYEQYF. Here the CDR3 DNA reads TGTGCCAGCAGCTTAAGGGAAGGTTACGAGCAGTACTTC.

The CDR3 protein is CASSLMPSTLYEQYF. The CDR3 DNA is TGTGCCAGCAGCTTAATGCCATCAACCCTCTACGAGCAGTACTTC. The chain is built from TRBV7-3 and TRBJ2-7; D is uncertain. Germline CDR1 is SGHTA and CDR2 is FQGTGA. CDR3 size: 15 residues. V lost 1 base and J 3 bases, leaving 13 bases between the germline ends.

The CDR3 is CASAWDRAGEQYF. The CDR3 nucleotides read TGTGCTAGTGCCTGGGACAGGGCTGGCGAGCAGTACTTC. The chain combines TRBV12-5 with TRBJ2-7; the match to TRBD1 covers 9 bases. The CDR3 consists of 13 residues. Germline values: CDR1 LGHNT, CDR2 FRNRAP. Unmatched junction bases numbered 7, after V lost 7 bases and J lost 6 bases.

The gene calls are TRBV4-1 and TRBJ2-2; D remains ambiguous. CDR1 is MGHRA and CDR2 is YSYEKL in the germline V gene. This CDR3 is 16 amino acids long. Trimming stripped 2 bases from V and 0 bases from J, with 10 bases between. CDR3: CASSQRAGPNTGELFF. CDR3 nucleotides: TGCGCCAGCAGCCAACGGGCAGGACCGAACACCGGGGAGCTGTTTTTT.

The rearrangement uses TRBV5-6 and TRBJ1-4, with D uncertain. Trimming removed 4 bases from V and 8 bases from J, with 21 bases in between. Germline V CDR1 and CDR2: SGHDT, YYEEEE. The CDR3 covers 16 residues. The CDR3 DNA sequence: TGTGCCAGCAGCAATATCCGGGCCGCGGTGGGGGAAAAACTGTTTTTT. As protein: CASSNIRAAVGEKLFF.

This chain joins TRBV7-8 and TRBJ2-2, with 9 nucleotides matching TRBD2. Losses at the gene ends were 5 bases for V and 6 bases for J; bases not matched to a gene: 13. This CDR3 spans 17 amino acids. CDR1 is SGHVS, CDR2 FQNEAQ, per germline. CDR3 loop: CASSLRFSGSGSGELFF. The CDR3 DNA reads as TGTGCCAGCAGCCTACGATTTAGCGGGAGTGGGTCCGGGGAGCTGTTTTTT.

The chain recombines TRBV6-6 with TRBJ2-3, with no clear D. The germline V and J ends were trimmed by 0 bases and 3 bases, with 10 bases remaining between them. The CDR3 totals 15 residues. The V gene's germline CDR1 is MNHNY and CDR2 SVGAGI (reference sequence). CDR3 sequence (DNA): TGTGCCAGCAGTTACTCGAGCCCATGGACAGATACGCAGTATTTT. This codes for CASSYSSPWTDTQYF.

The genes are TRBV6-1 and TRBJ1-5; unclear D gene. The CDR3 is 15 amino acids. Germline V gene sequence: CDR1 MNHNS, CDR2 SASEGT. V lost 6 bases to trimming and J lost 0 bases, with 12 bases between them. The chain's CDR3 is CASRTQSLSNQPQHF. CDR3 DNA sequence: TGTGCCAGCAGAACCCAGTCCCTTAGCAATCAGCCCCAGCATTTT.

The chain employs TRBV7-2 and TRBJ2-1; D is undetermined. V shed 5 bases and J shed 1 base, with 15 bases lying between them. Germline V lookup: CDR1 SGHTA, CDR2 FQGNSA. The length of the CDR3 is 16 residues. The CDR3 coding sequence is TGTGCCAGCAGCGTCCGGAGTCCAAGATCCTACAATGAGCAGTTCTTC. Amino acid sequence: CASSVRSPRSYNEQFF.

This clone has a handful of counts. V gene TRBV9 combines with J gene TRBJ1-1, with unresolved D. Trimming left V 2 bases short and J 2 bases short, with 7 bases between. Per germline, CDR1 SGDLS and CDR2 YYNGEE. This CDR3 is 13 amino acids long. This chain's CDR3 is CASSVLSNTEAFF. CDR3 coding DNA: TGTGCCAGCAGCGTCTTGAGTAACACTGAAGCTTTCTTT.

The V and J genes are TRBV6-6 and TRBJ2-7; D perhaps matches TRBD1 (6 bases). The CDR3 is 13 amino acids. Trimming took 8 bases from V and 6 from J, leaving 17 bases between them. Germline values: CDR1 MNHNY, CDR2 SVGAGI (reference sequence). The CDR3 loop reads CASQPVGAVEQYF. CDR3 bases: TGTGCCAGCCAGCCCGTGGGGGCCGTCGAGCAGTACTTC.

Comment on this clone: Different DNA sequences within this sample yield the same CDR3. This chain uses TRBV7-3 with TRBJ2-5; no firm D call. The V end was cut by 5 bases, the J end by 2 bases, with 9 bases between. CDR1 SGHTA and CDR2 FQGTGA come from the germline V gene. This CDR3 comprises 13 residues. CDR3 in amino acids: CASSPGSQETQYF. The DNA for the CDR3 is TGTGCCAGCAGCCCCGGGTCACAAGAGACCCAGTACTTC.

The chain is built from TRBV19 and TRBJ1-2, with TRBD1 as a possible D gene (5 bases). Germline CDR1 is LNHDA and CDR2 is SQIVND (reference sequence). Between the trimmed V and J ends, which lost 1 base and 5 bases, there was a span of 8 bases. The CDR3 contains 13 residues. Here the CDR3 DNA reads TGTGCCAGTAGTATAGGAGGGGAGTATGGCTACACCTTC. It translates to CASSIGGEYGYTF.

The rearrangement joins TRBV5-1 to TRBJ2-1; TRBD1 matches at 7 bases. The CDR3 spans 17 residues. V lost 4 bases to trimming and J lost 5 bases; unmatched junction nucleotides: 15. The germline CDR1 and CDR2 sequences are SGHRS and YFSETQ. The CDR3 protein is CASSPLGDRDLHNEQFF. CDR3 sequence (DNA): TGCGCCAGCAGCCCCCTCGGCGACAGGGATCTCCACAATGAGCAGTTCTTC. The variable domain in full, completed from reference TRBV5-1 and TRBJ2-1, reads KAGVTQTPRYLIKTRGQQVTLSCSPISGHRSVSWYQQTPGQGLQFLFEYFSETQRNKGNFPGRFSGRQFSNSRSEMNVSTLELGDSALYLCASSPLGDRDLHNEQFFGPGTRLTVL.

The CDR3 sequence: CASSKRGTNSNEQFF. CDR3 in DNA: TGTGCCAGCAGTAAGAGGGGGACTAATTCCAATGAGCAGTTCTTC. The gene calls are TRBV9 and TRBJ2-1; tentatively, D is TRBD2 (7 bases). The CDR3 loop spans 15 amino acids. V lost 5 bases and J lost 6, with 18 bases in between. Germline loops: CDR1 SGDLS, CDR2 YYNGEE.

The rearrangement joins TRBV4-3 to TRBJ1-5, with D possibly being TRBD1 (5 bases). The V gene's germline CDR1 is LGHNA and CDR2 YSLEER. The CDR3 has 15 residues. V was pared by 1 base and J by 3 bases, with 10 bases between. CDR3 amino acids: CASSQAAGNNQPQHF. Here the CDR3 DNA reads TGCGCCAGCAGCCAAGCTGCAGGGAACAATCAGCCCCAGCATTTT.

The chain couples TRBV28 to TRBJ1-1; tentative D call: TRBD1 (5 bases). With 4 bases removed from V and 0 bases from J, the gap between germline ends came to 18 bases. Per the germline V gene, CDR1 is MDHEN and CDR2 is SYDVKM. The CDR3 has 17 amino acids. CDR3 DNA: TGTGCCAGCAGTTCAAGTAGGGGCCGCTACATGAACACTGAAGCTTTCTTT. Translation gives CASSSSRGRYMNTEAFF.

V is TRBV5-1 and J is TRBJ1-2, with D uncertain. Looked up from germline, CDR1 is SGHRS and CDR2 is YFSETQ. The length of the CDR3 is 12 residues. CDR3 bases: TGCGCTAGTTCAGTGCAGTCCTATGGCTACACCTTC. As protein: CASSVQSYGYTF.

The chain couples TRBV7-9 to TRBJ2-3, with TRBD1 matching 9 bases. CDR1 SEHNR and CDR2 FQNEAQ come from the germline V gene (reference sequence). The CDR3 consists of 17 residues. V lost 1 base and J lost 4; bases outside the gene matches: 9. The CDR3 DNA is TGTGCCAGCAGCTTAGTTTTGGGACAGGGTAGAGCAGATACGCAGTATTTT. Amino acids: CASSLVLGQGRADTQYF.

This chain links TRBV7-3 with TRBJ2-1, with 7 bases aligning to TRBD2. The germline gives CDR1 SGHTA, CDR2 FQGTGA. With V trimmed by 5 bases and J by 9 bases, 7 bases remained unmatched. CDR3 size: 13 residues. For the CDR3, the DNA is TGTGCCAGCAGCCAACGCGGGGAGGGTGAGCAGTTCTTC. Translation: CASSQRGEGEQFF.

Only a few counts were recorded for this clone. This chain uses TRBV5-6 with TRBJ1-3, with D maybe TRBD1 (5 bases). This CDR3 has 14 residues. Germline V gene data show CDR1 as SGHDT and CDR2 as YYEEEE. The ends were cut back, 3 bases at V and 4 bases at J, with 11 bases in the middle. In DNA form, the CDR3 reads TGTGCCAGCAGCTATCAGGGCTTCGGAAACACCATATATTTT. Amino acid sequence: CASSYQGFGNTIYF.

The CDR3 DNA is TGTGCCAGTAGTAAACGACAGAGAGAAGCTTTCTTT. Encoded protein: CASSKRQREAFF. The chain joins TRBV19 to TRBJ1-1, with a weak D call TRBD1 (5 bases). V was cut by 4 bases and J by 8 bases, with 11 bases left in between. The CDR3 is made up of 12 amino acids. Germline CDR1 is LNHDA and CDR2 is SQIVND (reference sequence).

The chain couples TRBV27 to TRBJ2-7; 7 bases are shared with TRBD1. CDR1 is MNHEY, CDR2 SMNVEV, per germline (reference sequence). CDR3 length equals 16 residues. The V segment lost 5 bases and the J segment 5 bases; nucleotides outside the gene matches: 15. The CDR3 nucleotides are TGTGCCAGCAGTCAAATAAAGCCAACAGGGGTCCACGAGCAGTACTTC. It encodes CASSQIKPTGVHEQYF.